These 22 T cell receptor beta chains were all obtained from the same sample, sequenced in a study of blood T cell repertoires in COVID-19. Data came from immunoSEQ multiplex PCR; TCRdb stores just in-frame clones and leaves some out. The sample contains about 100,000 clones, 80% of which appear only once. Sequencing was performed on peripheral blood. The receptor source for this set is a man between 65 and 79 years old with active or convalescent COVID-19.

The chain is built from TRBV15 and TRBJ2-1; possibly TRBD2 for D (5 bases). This CDR3 is 13 amino acids long. Deletions cut 3 bases from V and 7 bases from J, with 10 bases between. Germline V lookup: CDR1 LNHNV, CDR2 YYDKDF (reference sequence). The CDR3 region has the DNA TGTGCCACCAGCAGGCCCGAGGGTAATGAGCAGTTCTTC. Translation: CATSRPEGNEQFF.

In this sample, this clone turned up a few times. The V gene is TRBV10-2, the J gene TRBJ2-7, with TRBD1 identical over 9 bases. With V trimmed by 6 bases and J by 0 bases, 9 bases remained unmatched. The CDR3 is 16 amino acids. CDR1 WSHSY and CDR2 SAAADI come from the germline V gene. CDR3 sequence reads: CASRDTGGSSSYEQYF. The DNA for the CDR3 is TGCGCCAGCAGAGATACAGGGGGCTCCAGCTCCTACGAGCAGTACTTC.

The rearrangement links TRBV27 to TRBJ2-7, with 9 bases identical to TRBD1. The CDR3 length is 16 residues. Germline values: CDR1 MNHEY, CDR2 SMNVEV (reference sequence). J was trimmed by 2 bases and V by 4 bases; bases with no gene match: 9. This CDR3 reads CASSSIRDRETYEQYF. The CDR3 nucleotides are TGTGCCAGCAGTTCTATCCGGGACAGGGAGACCTACGAGCAGTACTTC.

This rearrangement joins TRBV6-5 to TRBJ1-3; no firm D call. Per the germline V gene, CDR1 is MNHEY and CDR2 is SVGAGI. The V gene lost 6 bases and the J gene lost 1 base, with 7 bases spanning the gap. The CDR3 covers 13 residues. CDR3 sequence reads: CASRSSSGNTIYF. For the CDR3, the DNA is TGTGCCAGCAGATCATCATCTGGAAACACCATATATTTT.

This clone was counted a single time. V and J are TRBV2 and TRBJ1-4; 10 nucleotides align to TRBD1. Losses at the gene ends were 9 bases for V and 6 bases for J; bases not matched to a gene: 4. CDR3 size: 13 residues. Looked up from germline, CDR1 is SNHLY and CDR2 is FYNNEI. CDR3: CARGTGVDEKLFF. As DNA, the CDR3 is TGTGCCAGAGGGACAGGGGTTGATGAAAAACTGTTTTTT.

The V call is TRBV30, the J call TRBJ1-5, with TRBD1 matching over 7 bases. The germline V gene encodes CDR1 GTSNPN and CDR2 SVGIG (reference sequence). The CDR3 extends over 17 amino acids. J gave up 3 bases and V 2 bases, and 13 bases lay outside the gene matches. CDR3: CAWSYKGQAGFNQPQHF. The CDR3 DNA reads as TGTGCCTGGAGTTACAAAGGACAGGCTGGGTTCAATCAGCCCCAGCATTTT.

The V call is TRBV4-3, the J call TRBJ2-1; possibly TRBD1 for D (5 bases). The CDR3 sequence is 14 residues long. V was cut by 1 base and J by 11 bases, with 15 bases left in between. The germline gives CDR1 LGHNA, CDR2 YSLEER. Written as DNA, the CDR3 is TGCGCCAGCAGCCAAGTGGGGCATTTAGGGCAGCAGTTCTTC. As protein: CASSQVGHLGQQFF.

The chain combines TRBV30 with TRBJ1-5, with 8 bases identical to TRBD1. V dropped 1 base and J dropped 5; count of bases not matched to a gene: 7. From germline, CDR1 is GTSNPN and CDR2 SVGIG (reference sequence). This CDR3 is built from 15 residues. The CDR3 loop is CAWSGGQGAYQPQHF. The CDR3 region has the DNA TGTGCCTGGAGTGGTGGGCAGGGGGCCTATCAGCCCCAGCATTTT.

The chain carries TRBV7-2 and TRBJ1-3; D is perhaps TRBD1 (5 bases). The CDR3 is 16 residues long. Germline CDR1 is SGHTA and CDR2 is FQGNSA. Deletions cut 1 base from V and 1 base from J, with 11 bases between. The CDR3 DNA reads TGTGCCAGCAGCTTAGGGGTCCCAGGGTCTGGAAACACCATATATTTT. As protein: CASSLGVPGSGNTIYF. Looking up the rest from reference TRBV7-2 and TRBJ1-3 gives the full variable domain: GAGVSQSPSNKVTEKGKDVELRCDPISGHTALYWYRQSLGQGLEFLIYFQGNSAPDKSGLPSDRFSAERTGGSVSTLTIQRTQQEDSAVYLCASSLGVPGSGNTIYFGEGSWLTVV.

The chain links TRBV20-1 to TRBJ2-7; 11 bases match TRBD1. The CDR3 is 14 amino acids. CDR1 is DFQATT, CDR2 SNEGSKA, per germline (reference sequence). V dropped 3 bases and J dropped 6; count of bases not matched to a gene: 7. The CDR3 is CSASQGTGGREQYF. Here the CDR3 DNA reads TGCAGTGCTAGTCAGGGGACAGGGGGTCGCGAGCAGTACTTC.

The chain has TRBV3-1 (or the pseudogene TRBV3-2) and TRBJ1-4; D is possibly TRBD1 (6 bases). CDR1 is LGHDT, CDR2 YNNKEL, per germline (reference sequence). V dropped 5 bases and J dropped 5 bases, with 12 bases sitting between them. The CDR3 length is 14 residues. Here the CDR3 reads CASSSNGGNEKLFF. In nucleotides, the CDR3 is TGTGCCAGCAGCTCCAATGGGGGCAATGAAAAACTGTTTTTT.

Notes on this clone: At one end the junction does not follow the germline gene, possibly because of a read error. V gene TRBV7-7 combines with J gene TRBJ2-5; 7 bases align to TRBD1. In germline, CDR1 is SSHAT, CDR2 FNYEAQ (reference sequence). This CDR3 has 15 amino acids. The CDR3 spells CASSPGTQGPETQYF. The CDR3 coding sequence is TGTGCTAGCAGCCCCGGGACACAGGGGCCAGAGACCCAGTACTTC.

This clone turned up a few times. The chain recombines TRBV6-5 with TRBJ2-1, with 11 nucleotides matching TRBD2. The trim removed 6 bases at V and 7 bases at J, leaving 5 bases unmatched. Germline assignment: CDR1 MNHEY and CDR2 SVGAGI. The CDR3 runs 14 residues. CDR3 in DNA: TGTGCCAGCAGCCAACTAGCGGGAGTAAATGAGCAGTTCTTC. It is translated as CASSQLAGVNEQFF.

In this sample, this clone turned up a few times. V usage is TRBV19 and J usage is TRBJ1-1; no reliable D call. Trimming pared 6 bases from V and 3 bases from J, leaving 17 bases between. The CDR3 is 15 amino acids. Per the germline V gene, CDR1 is LNHDA and CDR2 is SQIVND (reference sequence). The CDR3 is CASSPDSEYHTEAFF. Here the CDR3 DNA reads TGTGCCAGTAGCCCGGACTCGGAATATCACACTGAAGCTTTCTTT.

This sequence joins TRBV10-3 and TRBJ2-2; 14 bases fit TRBD2. The CDR3 extends over 18 amino acids. Germline V lookup: CDR1 ENHRY, CDR2 SYGVKD. Trimming took 6 bases from V and 1 from J; bases not matched to a gene: 7. The DNA of the CDR3 is TGTGCCATCAGCCCCCAGACTAGCGGGGGGGGGAACACCGGGGAGCTGTTTTTT. Its translation is CAISPQTSGGGNTGELFF.

This clone was recorded once. This chain links TRBV7-2 with TRBJ1-1, with a possible D match to TRBD1 (5 bases). V was shortened by 4 bases and J by 1 base, with 7 bases between the two germline ends. CDR1 and CDR2 (germline): SGHTA, FQGNSA. The length of the CDR3 is 13 residues. The CDR3 DNA sequence: TGTGCCAGCAGCTCCGACAGGAACACTGAAGCTTTCTTT. Protein: CASSSDRNTEAFF.

This chain connects TRBV4-3 to TRBJ2-1; TRBD2 might be the D (6 bases). This CDR3 is built from 14 residues. V lost 0 bases, J lost 6 bases, and 9 bases lay in between. The V gene's germline CDR1 is LGHNA and CDR2 YSLEER. CDR3 amino acids: CASSQDIGGNEQFF. The CDR3 DNA is TGCGCCAGCAGCCAAGATATCGGGGGCAATGAGCAGTTCTTC.

The V and J genes are TRBV19 and TRBJ1-1; no definite D call. The CDR3 is 13 residues long. Looked up from germline, CDR1 is LNHDA and CDR2 is SQIVND (reference sequence). V lost 10 bases to trimming and J lost 5 bases, with 17 bases between them. The CDR3 spells CATQGPRRTEAFF. In nucleotides, the CDR3 is TGTGCCACCCAAGGGCCCAGGAGGACTGAAGCTTTCTTT. The full variable domain, rest sourced from reference TRBV19 and TRBJ1-1, is DGGITQSPKYLFRKEGQNVTLSCEQNLNHDAMYWYRQDPGQGLRLIYYSQIVNDFQKGDIAEGYSVSREKKESFPLTVTSAQKNPTAFYLCATQGPRRTEAFFGQGTRLTVV.

The rearrangement uses TRBV18 and TRBJ2-3; D is perhaps TRBD1 (6 bases). CDR1 KGHSH and CDR2 LQKENI come from the germline V gene. This CDR3 has 17 amino acids. The V and J ends lost 2 bases and 1 base respectively, with 16 bases between them. CDR3 protein: CASSPKVADSRTDTQYF. CDR3 nucleotides: TGTGCCAGCTCACCAAAAGTTGCGGACAGCCGCACAGATACGCAGTATTTT. Looking up the rest from reference TRBV18 and TRBJ2-3 gives the full variable domain: NAGVMQNPRHLVRRRGQEARLRCSPMKGHSHVYWYRQLPEEGLKFMVYLQKENIIDESGMPKERFSAEFPKEGPSILRIQQVVRGDSAAYFCASSPKVADSRTDTQYFGPGTRLTVL.

The rearrangement links TRBV2 to TRBJ1-5; weak D call: TRBD1 (5 bases). V lost 0 bases and J 3 bases, leaving 15 bases between the germline ends. CDR1 SNHLY and CDR2 FYNNEI come from the germline V gene. The CDR3 sequence is 17 residues long. The chain's CDR3 is CASSEASAAGPNQPQHF. In DNA form, the CDR3 reads TGTGCCAGCAGTGAAGCCTCGGCGGCAGGGCCCAATCAGCCCCAGCATTTT.

This clone has more than one count but fewer than ten. V usage is TRBV10-3 and J usage is TRBJ1-6; no definite D call. V lost 4 bases to trimming and J lost 7 bases, with 8 bases between them. Per the germline V gene, CDR1 is ENHRY and CDR2 is SYGVKD. This CDR3 is 13 amino acids long. The CDR3 nucleotides are TGTGCCATCAGTGCTGGCAGGAATTCACCCCTCCACTTT. Residues: CAISAGRNSPLHF.

The rearrangement joins TRBV15 to TRBJ1-1; 7 nucleotides line up with TRBD1. Germline V gene sequence: CDR1 LNHNV, CDR2 YYDKDF (reference sequence). The CDR3 totals 14 residues. V lost 5 bases, J lost 4 bases, and 7 bases stayed unmatched. The CDR3, as DNA: TGTGCCACCAGCGGGGTAGGGGGCATCACTGAAGCTTTCTTT. Translated, it gives CATSGVGGITEAFF.